This T cell receptor (beta chain) was sequenced in a study of blood T cell dynamics during melanoma immunotherapy. Study-wide points: It remained unknown if the driving T cell clones were melanoma-specific.

The germline V and J ends were trimmed by 6 bases and 4 bases, with 14 bases remaining between them. The germline CDR1 and CDR2 sequences are MNHEY and SMNVEV (reference sequence). CDR3 size: 14 residues. Measured with immunoSEQ multiplex PCR; TCRdb has only the in-frame clones, and not every one. The table has approximately 25,000 clones, roughly 89% seen once. Described time point: pre-treatment baseline. Blood was drawn before treatment and at week 3 after checkpoint blockade. At 12 weeks after first infusion, RECIST 1.1 defined response for most patients. Prior systemic cancer therapy, immunosuppressant use and other active malignancies excluded patients. As for this clone: The target antigen is unknown.

This TCR was sampled from a human donor with melanoma. The sequencing here drew on blood, taken from a patient treated with checkpoint blockade. V is TRBV27 and J is TRBJ2-3, with D unresolved. The CDR3 spells CASRPIWASDTQYF. The CDR3 nucleotides are TGTGCCAGCAGACCGATCTGGGCATCAGATACGCAGTATTTT.